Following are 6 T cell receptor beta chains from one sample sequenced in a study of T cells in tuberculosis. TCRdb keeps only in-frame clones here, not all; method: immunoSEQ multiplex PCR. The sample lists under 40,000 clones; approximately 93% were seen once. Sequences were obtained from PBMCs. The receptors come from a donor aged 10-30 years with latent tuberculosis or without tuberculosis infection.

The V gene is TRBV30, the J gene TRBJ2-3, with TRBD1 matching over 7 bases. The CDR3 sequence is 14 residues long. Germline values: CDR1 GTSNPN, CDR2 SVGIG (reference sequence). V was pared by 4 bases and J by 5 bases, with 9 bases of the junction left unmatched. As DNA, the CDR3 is TGTGCCTGGAACGAGGGGGCTAGTGGAGATACGCAGTATTTT. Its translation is CAWNEGASGDTQYF.

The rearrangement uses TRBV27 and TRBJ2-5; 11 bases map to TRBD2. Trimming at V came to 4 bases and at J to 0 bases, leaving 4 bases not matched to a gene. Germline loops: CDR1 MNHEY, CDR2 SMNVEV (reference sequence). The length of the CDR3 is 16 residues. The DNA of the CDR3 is TGTGCCAGCAGTTCCCGACTAGCGGGATACCAAGAGACCCAGTACTTC. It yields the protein CASSSRLAGYQETQYF.

The CDR3 DNA reads as TGTGCCAGCAGCTTAGTAGGGAGTGGCTATGGCTACACCTTC. Its translation is CASSLVGSGYGYTF. The chain combines TRBV7-8 with TRBJ1-2, with D unclear. Germline lookup yields CDR1 SGHVS and CDR2 FQNEAQ. V was trimmed by 1 base and J by 4 bases, leaving 10 bases between them. This CDR3 comprises 14 residues.

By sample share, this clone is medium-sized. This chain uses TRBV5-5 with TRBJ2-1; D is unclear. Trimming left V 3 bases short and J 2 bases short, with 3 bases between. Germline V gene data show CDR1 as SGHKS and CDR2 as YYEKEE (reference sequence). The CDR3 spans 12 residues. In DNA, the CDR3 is TGTGCCAGCAGCTCCACCTACAATGAGCAGTTCTTC. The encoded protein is CASSSTYNEQFF.

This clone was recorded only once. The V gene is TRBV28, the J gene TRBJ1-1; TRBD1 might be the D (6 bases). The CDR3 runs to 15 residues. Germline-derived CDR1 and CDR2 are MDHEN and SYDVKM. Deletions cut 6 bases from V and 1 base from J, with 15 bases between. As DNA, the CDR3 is TGTGCCAGCAGCTTCCCAGGGGTGGCGAACACTGAAGCTTTCTTT. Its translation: CASSFPGVANTEAFF. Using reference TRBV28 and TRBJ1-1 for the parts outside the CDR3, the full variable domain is DVKVTQSSRYLVKRTGEKVFLECVQDMDHENMFWYRQDPGLGLRLIYFSYDVKMKEKGDIPEGYSVSREKKERFSLILESASTNQTSMYLCASSFPGVANTEAFFGQGTRLTVV.

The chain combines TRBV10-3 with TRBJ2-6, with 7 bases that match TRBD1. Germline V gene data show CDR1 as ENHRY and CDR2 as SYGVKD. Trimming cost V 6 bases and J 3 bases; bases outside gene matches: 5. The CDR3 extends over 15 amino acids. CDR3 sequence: CAISYGQDGANVLTF. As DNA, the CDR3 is TGTGCCATCAGCTATGGACAGGATGGGGCCAACGTCCTGACTTTC.